This T cell receptor beta chain was sequenced for a study of OX40 agonist ivuxolimab in advanced cancers. For the study in its entirety: Ivuxolimab, which targeted the costimulatory receptor OX40 (CD134), was an agonistic, fully human IgG2 monoclonal antibody. Peripheral TCRbeta sequencing aimed to test whether ivuxolimab altered TCR sequence diversity and caused clonal T-cell expansion. Patients were allowed to have had prior anti-PD-1, anti-PD-L1 or anti-CTLA-4 therapy, and roughly 40% of the dose-escalation patients had previously received checkpoint inhibitors. The paper describes the monotherapy dose-escalation part (N of about 52 patients) of the phase I trial of ivuxolimab. Three dose-escalation patients achieved partial responses, one with hepatocellular carcinoma and two with cutaneous melanoma. In the dose-escalation cohort, over 65% of patients were male, and the mean age was around 60 years, with a range of about 20 to 79. Intravenous ivuxolimab was administered to patients every 2 weeks at six dose levels: 0.01, 0.1, 0.3, 1.5, 3 and 10 mg/kg. Of the approximately 50 dose-escalation patients, hepatocellular carcinoma was present in about 20, melanoma in around 15, renal cell carcinoma in 9 and head and neck cancer in 9.

To sequence the TCRbeta CDR3 region, genomic DNA was isolated from the sorted cells. TCRbeta CDR3 regions were sequenced using the immunoSEQ Assay. The table was pulled from immuneACCESS by TCRdb, which kept in-frame rearrangements only. Such tables lose some clones; where checked, under half of the loss comes from unresolved V genes, and the rest has no known cause. A total of some 83,000 clones appear in this sample, roughly 86% of them only once. Of the sample, around 0.76% falls within the top ten clones. V is trimmed back by 0 bases and J by 2 bases, and the junction contains 6 bases that no gene match accounts for. Its CDR3 holds 16 amino acids, cysteine through phenylalanine. Only the CDR3 portion is preserved as DNA: 48 bases, with reading frame beginning at the first base. From the germline V gene (reference sequence), CDR1 is LNHNV and CDR2 is YYDKDF. Patients with a history of autoimmune disease or receiving systemic immunosuppression were excluded from the trial. Peripheral blood for TCR sequencing was collected from all dose cohorts at baseline, on cycle 4 day 1, and on cycle 7 day 1. The samples were taken from a phase I, first-in-human, multicenter, open-label dose-escalation trial of ivuxolimab. Adults with locally advanced or metastatic melanoma, renal cell, hepatocellular, or head and neck squamous cell carcinoma were enrolled in the trial. Before TCR sequencing, CD4+ and CD8+ T cells were separately sorted from peripheral blood.

Points on this clone: Its antigen is unknown. No much larger clone is present one base from it, and per-base qualities are unavailable.

Points the paper makes about the study in general: At doses from 0.1 to 3.0 mg/kg, clonal expansion was seen in both CD4+ and CD8+ blood T cells between baseline and week 6. After ivuxolimab, expanded clones were on average more numerous among CD8+ T cells than among CD4+ T cells. Low levels of normalized T-cell clonal expansion were also seen in some patients who did not respond. In the 0.1-3.0 mg/kg groups, partial responders were among the patients with the lowest normalized peripheral clonal expansion, particularly in CD8+ T cells. The antigen specificity of the clonally expanded peripheral T cells was not determined.

This TCR was recovered from an adult with an advanced solid tumor such as melanoma, head and neck, liver or kidney cancer. Sequenced here: CD4+ or CD8+ T cells sorted from blood, sampled in a trial of the OX40 agonist ivuxolimab. The rearranged chain carries TRBV15 and TRBJ2-7; TRBD2 agrees with 8 junctional bases. This receptor carries the CDR3 CATSREAGGGTYEQYF. The base sequence is TGTGCCACCAGCAGAGAGGCGGGGGGAGGGACCTACGAGCAGTACTTC.